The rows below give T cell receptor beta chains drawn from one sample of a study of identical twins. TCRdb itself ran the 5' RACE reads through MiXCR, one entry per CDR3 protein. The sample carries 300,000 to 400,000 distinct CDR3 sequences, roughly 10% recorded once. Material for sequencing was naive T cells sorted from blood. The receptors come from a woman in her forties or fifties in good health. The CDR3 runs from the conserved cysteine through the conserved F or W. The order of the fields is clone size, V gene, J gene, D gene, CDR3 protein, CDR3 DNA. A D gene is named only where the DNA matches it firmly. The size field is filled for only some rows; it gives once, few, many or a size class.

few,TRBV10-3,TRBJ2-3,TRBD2,CAISEPLAGGPNTQYF,TGTGCCATCAGTGAGCCGCTAGCGGGAGGGCCGAATACGCAGTATTTT
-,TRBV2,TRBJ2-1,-,CASSEAPSSYNEQFF,TGTGCCAGCAGTGAGGCTCCCTCCTCCTACAATGAGCAGTTCTTC
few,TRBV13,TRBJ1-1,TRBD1,CASSESGTGGMNTEAFF,TGTGCCAGCAGCGAATCCGGGACAGGGGGGATGAACACTGAAGCTTTCTTT
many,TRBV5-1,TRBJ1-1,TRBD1,CASSLGTGGAISTDTEAFF,TGCGCCAGCAGCCTCGGGACAGGGGGCGCAATATCAACGGACACTGAAGCTTTCTTT
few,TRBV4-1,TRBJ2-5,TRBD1,CASTSRQGPGETQYF,TGCGCCAGCACCTCTAGACAGGGACCGGGAGAGACCCAGTACTTC
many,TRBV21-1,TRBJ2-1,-,CASRGTHGESYNEQFF,TGTGCCAGCAGGGGTACCCACGGGGAATCCTACAATGAGCAGTTCTTC
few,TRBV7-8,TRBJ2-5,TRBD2,CASSLRLLAGVAPNQETQYF,TGTGCCAGCAGCTTACGCCTTCTAGCGGGAGTTGCACCCAATCAAGAGACCCAGTACTTC
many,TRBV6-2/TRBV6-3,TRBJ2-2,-,CASSYQRGWAGELFF,TGTGCCAGCAGTTATCAAAGAGGTTGGGCCGGGGAGCTGTTTTTT
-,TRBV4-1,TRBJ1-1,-,CASSQTAQNTEAFF,TGCGCCAGCAGCCAAACAGCTCAGAACACTGAAGCTTTCTTT
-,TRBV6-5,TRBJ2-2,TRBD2,CASRFSGQNTGELFF,TGTGCCAGCAGATTTAGCGGGCAGAACACCGGGGAGCTGTTTTTT
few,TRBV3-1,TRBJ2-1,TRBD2,CASSQHPGLAGGVNEQFF,TGTGCCAGCAGCCAACACCCGGGACTAGCGGGGGGTGTGAATGAGCAGTTCTTC
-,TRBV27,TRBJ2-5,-,CASSPPGGGLQETQYF,TGTGCCAGCAGTCCCCCCGGGGGAGGACTACAAGAGACCCAGTACTTC
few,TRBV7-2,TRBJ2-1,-,CASSLGPPNNEQFF,TGTGCCAGCAGCCTGGGGCCACCGAACAATGAGCAGTTCTTC
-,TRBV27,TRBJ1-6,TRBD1,CASSPGQGSLSPLHF,TGTGCCAGCAGTCCAGGACAGGGTTCTCTTTCACCCCTCCACTTT
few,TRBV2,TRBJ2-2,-,CASSPGRGTGELFF,TGTGCCAGCAGTCCTGGGAGAGGCACCGGGGAGCTGTTTTTT
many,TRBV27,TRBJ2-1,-,CASSSYRSGEQFF,TGTGCCAGCAGTTCATACAGGTCCGGCGAGCAGTTCTTC
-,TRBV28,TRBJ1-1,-,CASSSLGTGAFF,TGTGCCAGCAGTTCCCTCGGGACGGGAGCTTTCTTT